These 2 T cell receptor beta chains were sequenced from one sample in a study of shared clonotypes between healthy human individuals. Sequencing used immunoSEQ multiplex PCR; TCRdb keeps in-frame clones, though not all of them. The table includes 1.5 million to 2.5 million clones, less than 95% detected once. Terminally differentiated effector memory CD45RA+ cells were excluded by CCR7 positive selection of CD45RO-negative cells. Sequencing was done on a sample of naive CD8+ T cells sorted from blood. All receptors derive from a man aged 18 to 30 in good health.

The chain joins TRBV5-1 to TRBJ2-7, with TRBD2 matching 12 bases. Germline-derived CDR1 and CDR2 are SGHRS and YFSETQ. The CDR3 runs to 16 residues. The junction had 4 bases not matched to a gene; V was cut back by 0 bases and J by 3 bases. This CDR3 reads CASSLARTSGDYEQYF. CDR3 nucleotides: TGCGCCAGCAGCTTGGCCAGGACTAGCGGGGACTACGAGCAGTACTTC.

The rearrangement joins TRBV9 to TRBJ1-4; tentatively, D is TRBD1 (5 bases). The V end was cut by 4 bases, the J end by 2 bases, with 12 bases between. CDR1 SGDLS and CDR2 YYNGEE come from the germline V gene. The CDR3 consists of 15 residues. The CDR3 coding sequence is TGTGCCAGCAGCATCCGGGGGTTGACTAATGAAAAACTGTTTTTT. It specifies CASSIRGLTNEKLFF.